This T cell receptor (beta chain) was obtained from a study of beta chain features in type 1 diabetes. The CDR3 sequence is 15 residues long. The junction had 3 bases not matched to a gene; V was cut back by 4 bases and J by 2 bases. Germline CDR1 is GTSNPN and CDR2 is SVGIG (reference sequence). One heparinised draw, averaging roughly 0.12 L, was taken per donor. Expressed TCRB transcripts were sequenced because the isolated RNA had all been reverse transcribed beforehand. Data came from immunoSEQ multiplex PCR; TCRdb stores just in-frame clones and leaves some out. The sample lists roughly 700,000 clones, 13% occurring once. Remarks on this clone: Its specificity is not known.

Broader study findings: All four CD4+ subsets of Type 1 diabetes patients contained TCRB CDR3s that were moderately but significantly shorter.

The rearrangement joins TRBV30 to TRBJ2-1, with 12 bases aligning to TRBD2. This sequence was found in a young man with type 1 diabetes. Sequenced input: naive CD4+ T cells from blood. The CDR3 loop is CAWTLAGGAYNEQFF. Written as DNA, the CDR3 is TGTGCCTGGACCCTAGCGGGGGGGGCCTACAATGAGCAGTTCTTC.